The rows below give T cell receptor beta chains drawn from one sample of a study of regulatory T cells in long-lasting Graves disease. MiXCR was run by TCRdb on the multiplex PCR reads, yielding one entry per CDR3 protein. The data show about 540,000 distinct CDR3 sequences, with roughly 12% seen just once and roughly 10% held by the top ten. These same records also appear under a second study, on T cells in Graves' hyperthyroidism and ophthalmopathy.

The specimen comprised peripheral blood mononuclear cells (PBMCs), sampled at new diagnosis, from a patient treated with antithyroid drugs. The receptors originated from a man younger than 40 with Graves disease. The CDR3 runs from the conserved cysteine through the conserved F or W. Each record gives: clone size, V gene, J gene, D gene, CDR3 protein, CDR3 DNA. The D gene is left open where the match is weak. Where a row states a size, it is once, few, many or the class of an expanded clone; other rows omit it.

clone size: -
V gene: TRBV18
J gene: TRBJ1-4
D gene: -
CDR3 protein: CASSPPGGLEKLFF
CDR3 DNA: TGTGCCAGCTCACCACCCGGAGGGCTTGAAAAACTGTTTTTT

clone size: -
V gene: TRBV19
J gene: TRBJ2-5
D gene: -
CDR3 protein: CASSRTYQETQYF
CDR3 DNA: TGTGCCAGTTCTCGGACGTACCAAGAGACCCAGTACTTC

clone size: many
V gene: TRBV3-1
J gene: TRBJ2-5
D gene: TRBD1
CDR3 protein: CASSQPPGQGQETQYF
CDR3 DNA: TGTGCCAGCAGCCAGCCTCCGGGACAGGGCCAAGAGACCCAGTACTTC

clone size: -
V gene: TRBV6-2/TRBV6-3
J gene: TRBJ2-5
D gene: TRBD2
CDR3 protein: CASGLGLAEETQYF
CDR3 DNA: TGTGCCAGCGGCCTGGGACTAGCGGAAGAGACCCAGTACTTC

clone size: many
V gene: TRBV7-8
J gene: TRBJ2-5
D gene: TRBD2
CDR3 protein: CASSPRTGRLAGVSETQYF
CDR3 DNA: TGTGCCAGCAGCCCGAGGACAGGGCGACTAGCGGGAGTTTCCGAGACCCAGTACTTC

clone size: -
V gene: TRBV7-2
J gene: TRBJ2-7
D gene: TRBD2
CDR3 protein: CASSPGKSSGRFSSYEQYF
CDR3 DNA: TGTGCCAGCAGCCCCGGCAAGTCTAGCGGTCGATTTAGCTCCTACGAGCAGTACTTC

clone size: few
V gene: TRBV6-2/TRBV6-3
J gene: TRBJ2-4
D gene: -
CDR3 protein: CASRIRPGAKNIQYF
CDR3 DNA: TGTGCCAGCAGAATTCGACCAGGAGCCAAAAACATTCAGTACTTC

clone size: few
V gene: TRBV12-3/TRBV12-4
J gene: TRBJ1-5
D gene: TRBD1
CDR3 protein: CASSRGQGAANQPQHF
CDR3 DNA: TGTGCCAGCAGTAGAGGACAGGGGGCGGCCAATCAGCCCCAGCATTTT

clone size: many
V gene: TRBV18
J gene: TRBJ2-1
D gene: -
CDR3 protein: CASSRAEGDEQFF
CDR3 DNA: TGTGCCAGCTCACGGGCGGAGGGGGATGAGCAGTTCTTC

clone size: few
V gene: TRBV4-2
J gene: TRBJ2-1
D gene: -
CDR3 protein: CASSQEGGGADEQFF
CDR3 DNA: TGTGCCAGCAGCCAAGAAGGAGGGGGGGCGGACGAGCAGTTCTTC

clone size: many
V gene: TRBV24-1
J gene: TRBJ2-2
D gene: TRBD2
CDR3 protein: CATSDLAGETGELFF
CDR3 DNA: TGTGCCACCAGTGATTTGGCGGGAGAGACCGGGGAGCTGTTTTTT

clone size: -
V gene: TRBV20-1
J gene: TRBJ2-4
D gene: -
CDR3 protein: CSALLGVTDIQYF
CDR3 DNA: TGCAGTGCTCTCTTAGGGGTTACAGACATTCAGTACTTC

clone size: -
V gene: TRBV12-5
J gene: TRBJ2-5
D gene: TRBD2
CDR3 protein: CASPLTSGSEETQYF
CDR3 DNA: TGTGCTAGTCCTCTGACTAGCGGGAGTGAGGAGACCCAGTACTTC

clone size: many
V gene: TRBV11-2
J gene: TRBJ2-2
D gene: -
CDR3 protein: CASSLVTDPGELFF
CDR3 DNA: TGTGCCAGCAGCTTAGTGACGGATCCCGGGGAGCTGTTTTTT

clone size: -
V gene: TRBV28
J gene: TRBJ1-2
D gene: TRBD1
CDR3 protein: CASSYDRGSYGYTF
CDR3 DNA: TGTGCCAGCAGTTACGACAGGGGAAGCTATGGCTACACCTTC

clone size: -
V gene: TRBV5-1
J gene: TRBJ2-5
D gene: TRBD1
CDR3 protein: CASSFSRTGGQETQYF
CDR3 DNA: TGTGCCAGCAGCTTTTCCAGGACAGGGGGACAAGAGACCCAGTACTTC

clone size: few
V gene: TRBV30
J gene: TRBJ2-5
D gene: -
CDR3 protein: CAWSIGEETQYF
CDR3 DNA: TGTGCCTGGAGTATAGGGGAAGAGACCCAGTACTTC

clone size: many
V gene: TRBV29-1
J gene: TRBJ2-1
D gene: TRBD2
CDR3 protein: CSVPTSGSYNEQFF
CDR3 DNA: TGCAGCGTCCCGACTAGCGGGAGCTACAATGAGCAGTTCTTC

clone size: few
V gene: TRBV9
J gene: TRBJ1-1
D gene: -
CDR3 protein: CASSVDGSMNTEAFF
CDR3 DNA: TGTGCCAGCAGCGTAGACGGCAGCATGAACACTGAAGCTTTCTTT

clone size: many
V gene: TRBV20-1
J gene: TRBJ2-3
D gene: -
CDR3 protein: CSAIGPGWDTQYF
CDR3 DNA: TGCAGTGCTATAGGCCCTGGCTGGGATACGCAGTATTTT

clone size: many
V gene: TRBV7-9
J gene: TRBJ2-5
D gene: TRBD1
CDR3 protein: CASSPIGTAQETQYF
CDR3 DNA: TGTGCCAGCAGCCCGATAGGGACAGCTCAAGAGACCCAGTACTTC

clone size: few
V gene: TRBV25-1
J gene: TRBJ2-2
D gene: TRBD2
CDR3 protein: CASSEGLAGMTGELFF
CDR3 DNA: TGTGCCAGCAGTGAGGGACTAGCGGGAATGACCGGGGAGCTGTTTTTT

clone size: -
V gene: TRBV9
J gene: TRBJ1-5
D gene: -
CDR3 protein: CASSVEGNSNQPQHF
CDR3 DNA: TGTGCCAGCAGCGTTGAGGGTAACAGCAATCAGCCCCAGCATTTT

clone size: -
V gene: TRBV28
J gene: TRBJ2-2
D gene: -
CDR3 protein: CASSRGRGEAGELFF
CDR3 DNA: TGTGCCAGCAGTCGAGGCCGAGGCGAGGCCGGGGAGCTGTTTTTT

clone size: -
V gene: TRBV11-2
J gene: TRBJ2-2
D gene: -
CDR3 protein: CAGREGTGNTGELFF
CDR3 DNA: TGTGCCGGAAGGGAGGGGACAGGGAACACCGGGGAGCTGTTTTTT

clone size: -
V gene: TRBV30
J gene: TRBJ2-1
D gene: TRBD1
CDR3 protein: CAWSAGTGAYNEQFF
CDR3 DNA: TGTGCCTGGAGTGCCGGGACAGGGGCCTACAATGAGCAGTTCTTC

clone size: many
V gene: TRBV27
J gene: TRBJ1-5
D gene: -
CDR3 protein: CASSLTVLNQPQHF
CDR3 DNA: TGTGCCAGCAGTTTAACGGTCTTAAATCAGCCCCAGCATTTT

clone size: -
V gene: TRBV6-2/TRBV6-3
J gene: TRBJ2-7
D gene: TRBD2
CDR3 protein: CASSYSLLAGAYEQYF
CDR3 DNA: TGTGCCAGCAGTTACTCCCTGCTAGCGGGGGCTTACGAGCAGTACTTC

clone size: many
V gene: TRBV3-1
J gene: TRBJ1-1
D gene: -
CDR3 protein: CASSQERLTRRLNTEAFF
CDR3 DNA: TGTGCCAGCAGCCAAGAGCGCTTGACTAGGAGGCTGAACACTGAAGCTTTCTTT

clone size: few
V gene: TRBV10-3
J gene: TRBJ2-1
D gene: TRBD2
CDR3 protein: CAISGGSGPTYNEQFF
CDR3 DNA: TGTGCCATCAGTGGGGGTAGCGGGCCTACATACAATGAGCAGTTCTTC

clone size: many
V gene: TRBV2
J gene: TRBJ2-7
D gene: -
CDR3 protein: CASVGRSYEQYF
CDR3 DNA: TGTGCCAGCGTGGGACGGTCCTACGAGCAGTACTTC

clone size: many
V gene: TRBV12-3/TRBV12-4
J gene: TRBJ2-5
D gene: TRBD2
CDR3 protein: CASRGAGEFSETQYF
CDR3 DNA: TGTGCCAGCAGGGGAGCGGGAGAATTTTCAGAGACCCAGTACTTC

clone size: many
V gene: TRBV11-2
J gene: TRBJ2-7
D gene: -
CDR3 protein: CASSQDSSYEQYF
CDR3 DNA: TGTGCCAGCAGCCAGGACAGCTCCTACGAGCAGTACTTC

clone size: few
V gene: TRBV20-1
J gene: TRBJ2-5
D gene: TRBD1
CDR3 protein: CSAEAPDRGVGETQYF
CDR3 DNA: TGCAGTGCGGAGGCCCCGGACAGGGGCGTTGGAGAGACCCAGTACTTC

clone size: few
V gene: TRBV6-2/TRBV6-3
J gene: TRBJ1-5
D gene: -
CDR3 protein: CASSFGENQPQHF
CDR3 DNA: TGTGCCAGCAGTTTTGGAGAGAATCAGCCCCAGCATTTT

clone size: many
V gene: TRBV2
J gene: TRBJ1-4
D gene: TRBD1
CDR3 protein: CASSGQGATNEKLFF
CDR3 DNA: TGTGCCAGCAGTGGACAGGGGGCAACTAATGAAAAACTGTTTTTT

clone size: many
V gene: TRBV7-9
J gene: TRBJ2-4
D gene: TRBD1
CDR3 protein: CASSPQGEGNIQYF
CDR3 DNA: TGTGCCAGCAGCCCTCAGGGGGAAGGAAACATTCAGTACTTC

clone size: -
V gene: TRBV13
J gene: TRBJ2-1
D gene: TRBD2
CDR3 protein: CASSLVGWGGLFF
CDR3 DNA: TGTGCCAGCAGCTTAGTAGGATGGGGGGGTCTGTTCTTC

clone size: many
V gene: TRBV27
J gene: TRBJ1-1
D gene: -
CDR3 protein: CASSVTVYTEAFF
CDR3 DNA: TGTGCCAGCAGTGTCACAGTTTACACTGAAGCTTTCTTT

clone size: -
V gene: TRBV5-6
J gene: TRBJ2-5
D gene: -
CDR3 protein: CASSWVTGDRVLAQYF
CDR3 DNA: TGTGCCAGCAGCTGGGTGACGGGGGACCGAGTTTTGGCCCAGTACTTC

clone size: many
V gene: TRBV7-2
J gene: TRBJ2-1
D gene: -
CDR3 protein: CASSWGQGGLDEQFF
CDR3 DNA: TGTGCCAGCAGCTGGGGGCAGGGGGGTCTCGATGAGCAGTTCTTC

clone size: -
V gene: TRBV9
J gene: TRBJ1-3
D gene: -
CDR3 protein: CASSSRTRSSGNTIYF
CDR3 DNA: TGTGCCAGCAGCTCCCGGACAAGGAGCTCTGGAAACACCATATATTTT

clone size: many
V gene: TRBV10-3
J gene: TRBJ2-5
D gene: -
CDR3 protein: CAIKGQEETQYF
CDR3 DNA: TGTGCCATCAAGGGACAAGAAGAGACCCAGTACTTC

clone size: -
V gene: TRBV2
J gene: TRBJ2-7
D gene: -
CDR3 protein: CASSQVARALYEQYF
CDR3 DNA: TGCGCCAGCAGCCAAGTTGCGCGGGCCCTCTACGAGCAGTACTTC

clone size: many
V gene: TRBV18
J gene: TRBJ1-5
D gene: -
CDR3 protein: CASSPYMAGGNQPQHF
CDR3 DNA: TGTGCCAGCTCACCATACATGGCAGGAGGGAATCAGCCCCAGCATTTT

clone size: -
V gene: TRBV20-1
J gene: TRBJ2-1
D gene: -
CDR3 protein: CSASDSRKGSYNEQFF
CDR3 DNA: TGCAGTGCTAGCGACTCTAGGAAGGGGTCCTACAATGAGCAGTTCTTC